The 8 T cell receptor beta chains reported below all come from one sample, sequenced in a study of blood T cell repertoires in COVID-19. TCRdb's table, derived via immunoSEQ multiplex PCR, lists solely in-frame clones and lacks some. Among approximately 210,000 clones listed, roughly 94% were seen once. Sequenced material: peripheral blood. The receptors come from a man younger than 40 with COVID-19, enrolled during active disease.

V usage is TRBV2 and J usage is TRBJ2-1; 15 bases line up with TRBD2. The ends lost 10 bases at V and 5 bases at J; junction bases unmatched: 6. This CDR3 is built from 15 residues. Germline loops: CDR1 SNHLY, CDR2 FYNNEI. The CDR3 protein is CAIGTSGGPNNEQFF. CDR3 nucleotide sequence: TGTGCCATCGGGACTAGCGGGGGGCCGAACAATGAGCAGTTCTTC.

The rearrangement joins TRBV9 to TRBJ1-2, with 7 bases that match TRBD1. Germline lookup yields CDR1 SGDLS and CDR2 YYNGEE. The CDR3 extends over 17 amino acids. V was pared by 3 bases and J by 4 bases, with 15 bases of the junction left unmatched. This CDR3 is CASSGTSGGGRGYGYTF. CDR3 nucleotide sequence: TGTGCCAGCAGCGGTACGTCGGGAGGGGGCCGAGGCTATGGCTACACCTTC.

In this sample, this clone turned up once. The CDR3: CASSTDRGDGYTF. In DNA, the CDR3 is TGTGCCAGCAGCACCGACAGGGGAGATGGCTACACCTTC. This chain uses TRBV11-1 with TRBJ1-2; TRBD1 matches 8 bases. CDR1 SGHAT and CDR2 FQDESV come from the germline V gene (reference sequence). V dropped 5 bases and J dropped 6; count of bases not matched to a gene: 5. CDR3 length: 13 residues. The full variable domain, in which reference TRBV11-1 and TRBJ1-2 provide the parts outside the CDR3, is EAEVAQSPRYKITEKSQAVAFWCDPISGHATLYWYRQILGQGPELLVQFQDESVVDDSQLPKDRFSAERLKGVDSTLKIQPAELGDSAMYLCASSTDRGDGYTFGSGTRLTVV.

V gene TRBV4-1 combines with J gene TRBJ2-5, with 8 bases identical to TRBD2. The CDR3 is made up of 16 amino acids. Germline assignment: CDR1 MGHRA and CDR2 YSYEKL. V shed 0 bases, J shed 5 bases, and the junction held 8 bases outside the gene matches. CDR3 residues: CASSQEKRGGGETQYF. The CDR3 nucleotides are TGCGCCAGCAGCCAAGAAAAACGGGGGGGCGGGGAGACCCAGTACTTC.

The chain uses TRBV10-1 and TRBJ2-7; 7 bases are shared with TRBD1. Trimming removed 3 bases from V and 0 bases from J; junction bases left unmatched: 5. CDR3 length: 15 amino acids. Germline V gene lookup returns CDR1 WNHNN and CDR2 SYGVQD (reference sequence). As DNA, the CDR3 is TGCGCCAGCAGTGAAGGACAGGTTTACTCCTACGAGCAGTACTTC. The encoded protein is CASSEGQVYSYEQYF.

In its sample, this clone was seen once. V gene TRBV19 combines with J gene TRBJ1-2, with D perhaps TRBD1 (5 bases). The CDR3 runs to 14 residues. The V gene lost 5 bases and the J gene lost 2 bases, with 12 bases spanning the gap. Germline lookup yields CDR1 LNHDA and CDR2 SQIVND (reference sequence). CDR3 protein: CASSPLRQNYGYTF. CDR3 sequence (DNA): TGTGCCAGTAGTCCATTAAGACAGAACTATGGCTACACCTTC.

This chain connects TRBV7-2 to TRBJ1-2; D is possibly TRBD1 (6 bases). The CDR3 is 13 residues long. Between the trimmed V and J ends, which lost 5 bases and 0 bases, there was a span of 7 bases. The germline gives CDR1 SGHTA, CDR2 FQGNSA. The CDR3 DNA reads as TGTGCCAGCAGCGGGACAACTAACTATGGCTACACCTTC. Translated: CASSGTTNYGYTF. Together with reference TRBV7-2 and TRBJ1-2, the CDR3 gives the full variable domain: GAGVSQSPSNKVTEKGKDVELRCDPISGHTALYWYRQSLGQGLEFLIYFQGNSAPDKSGLPSDRFSAERTGGSVSTLTIQRTQQEDSAVYLCASSGTTNYGYTFGSGTRLTVV.

V and J are TRBV6-1 and TRBJ1-5, with unresolved D. The germline CDR1 and CDR2 sequences are MNHNS and SASEGT. This CDR3 is built from 14 residues. Trimming removed 2 bases at V and 0 bases at J, with 5 bases between. The CDR3 spells CASSENSSNQPQHF. CDR3 DNA sequence: TGTGCCAGCAGTGAAAACAGTAGCAATCAGCCCCAGCATTTT.